Listed below are T cell receptor beta chains from one sample, sequenced in a study of monozygotic twins with cystic fibrosis. The method was immunoSEQ multiplex PCR; TCRdb's version includes in-frame clones alone and lacks a portion of them. Seen here are 35,000 or so clones, approximately 80% observed once, and the top ten hold roughly 1.7%. Sequencing was carried out using blood. These receptors came from a girl aged 2-15 years with cystic fibrosis. CDR3s include the opening cysteine and the closing phenylalanine or tryptophan. Fields, in order: clone size, J gene, V gene, D gene, CDR3 protein, CDR3 DNA. A D gene is named only where the DNA matches it firmly. Rows may omit the clone size; those that give it use once, few, many or a size class.

>.|TRBJ2-7|TRBV9|.
CASSGGGAYEQYF
TGTGCCAGCAGCGGCGGGGGCGCCTACGAGCAGTACTTC
>.|TRBJ2-5|TRBV14|TRBD1
CASKAGQGAQVTQYF
TGTGCCAGCAAGGCTGGACAGGGGGCTCAAGTGACCCAGTACTTC
>.|TRBJ2-7|TRBV6-1|.
CASSLGFSYF
TGTGCCAGCAGTTTAGGTTTCTCGTACTTC
>.|TRBJ2-7|TRBV2|.
CASRAFRLLDEQYF
TGTGCCAGCAGGGCCTTTAGGTTGCTCGACGAGCAGTACTTC
>once|TRBJ2-5|TRBV29-1|TRBD2
CSVEDLRGETQYF
TGCAGCGTTGAAGATTTGCGGGGGGAGACCCAGTACTTC
>.|TRBJ1-2|TRBV5-4|.
CASSLSADIGYTF
TGTGCCAGCAGCTTGTCGGCCGATATCGGCTACACCTTC
>.|TRBJ1-1|TRBV7-8|.
CASSSGTLNTEAFF
TGTGCCAGCAGTTCCGGGACACTGAACACTGAAGCTTTCTTT
>.|TRBJ2-7|TRBV30|TRBD2
CAWTYGGFNEQYF
TGTGCCTGGACTTACGGGGGGTTTAACGAGCAGTACTTC
>once|TRBJ2-3|TRBV30|TRBD2
CAWSVRSGATRWDTQYF
TGTGCCTGGAGTGTACGTAGCGGGGCCACACGCTGGGATACGCAGTATTTT
>.|TRBJ1-1|TRBV14|.
CASSPRTAGLRITEAFF
TGTGCCAGCAGCCCCCGGACGGCCGGTCTGAGGATCACTGAAGCTTTCTTT
>.|TRBJ1-2|TRBV7-8|.
CASSLERTRIIGGNYGYTF
TGTGCCAGCAGCTTAGAGAGGACCAGGATCATCGGGGGGAACTATGGCTACACCTTC
>once|TRBJ1-2|TRBV14|.
CASSQDGGAGGYTF
TGTGCCAGCAGCCAAGATGGGGGCGCAGGGGGCTACACCTTC
>.|TRBJ2-3|TRBV7-2|TRBD2
CASSGVAGLSTDTQYF
TGTGCCAGCAGCGGTGTAGCGGGGTTATCCACAGATACGCAGTATTTT
>.|TRBJ2-7|TRBV18|.
CASSPPTGRRYEQYF
TGTGCCAGCTCACCCCCGACAGGGAGGCGATACGAGCAGTACTTC
>.|TRBJ2-7|TRBV7-9|.
CASSRDVAYEQYF
TGTGCCAGCAGCCGGGACGTTGCCTACGAGCAGTACTTC
>.|TRBJ2-4|TRBV19|TRBD2
CASRNGGGGNIQYF
TGTGCCAGTAGAAACGGAGGCGGGGGGAACATTCAGTACTTC
>.|TRBJ2-3|TRBV14|.
CASSQTLSNTQYF
TGTGCCAGCAGCCAAACCTTGTCTAATACGCAGTATTTT
>.|TRBJ2-7|TRBV21-1|.
CASSKGTSGSYEQYF
TGTGCCAGCAGCAAAGGGACTAGCGGGTCCTACGAGCAGTACTTC
>.|TRBJ2-7|TRBV5-4|.
CASSSTDRRTYEQYF
TGTGCCAGCAGCTCTACCGACAGGCGTACCTACGAGCAGTACTTC
>.|TRBJ1-2|TRBV6-5|TRBD1
CASSSLEGQGARGYTF
TGTGCCAGCAGTTCCTTAGAGGGACAGGGGGCGCGGGGCTACACCTTC
>.|TRBJ1-2|TRBV7-6|TRBD1
CASSSTGGGYTF
TGTGCCAGCAGCTCGACAGGGGGCGGCTACACCTTC
>.|TRBJ1-3|TRBV7-2|.
CASSPAPRPAGAGNTIYF
TGTGCCAGCAGCCCTGCCCCCCGACCCGCAGGGGCAGGAAACACCATATATTTT
>.|TRBJ2-3|TRBV4-3|TRBD2
CASSPRDSGGLTDTQYF
TGCGCCAGCAGCCCCCGAGATAGCGGGGGGCTCACAGATACGCAGTATTTT
>.|TRBJ1-2|TRBV29-1|.
CSVGQAHGYTF
TGCAGCGTTGGGCAGGCCCACGGCTACACCTTC
>once|TRBJ2-7|TRBV19|.
CASTAEDSYEQYF
TGTGCCAGTACAGCCGAAGACTCCTACGAGCAGTACTTC
>.|TRBJ2-7|TRBV10-3|TRBD2
CAISGSGQSSYEQYF
TGTGCCATCAGTGGTAGCGGGCAGAGCTCCTACGAGCAGTACTTC
>.|TRBJ2-1|TRBV5-4|TRBD2
CASSSGTSGGYNEQFF
TGTGCCAGCAGCTCGGGAACTAGCGGGGGATACAATGAGCAGTTCTTC
>.|TRBJ2-7|TRBV11-2|TRBD2
CASSLAGTRRTYEQYF
TGTGCCAGCAGCTTAGCCGGGACTAGGAGGACCTACGAGCAGTACTTC
>.|TRBJ2-6|TRBV5-4|.
CASSLGSSGANVLTF
TGTGCCAGCAGCTTGGGAAGCTCTGGGGCCAACGTCCTGACTTTC
>.|TRBJ2-1|TRBV10-3|.
CAISESLTVGGNEQFF
TGTGCCATCAGTGAGTCATTGACAGTGGGTGGGAATGAGCAGTTCTTC
>.|TRBJ1-2|TRBV18|TRBD1
CASSPLPGQNAFDYGYTF
TGTGCCAGCTCACCACTACCGGGACAGAACGCGTTCGACTATGGCTACACCTTC